This passage covers 16 T cell receptor beta chains from one sample sequenced in a study of T cells in localized non-small cell lung cancer. Using immunoSEQ multiplex PCR, the repertoire was profiled, and TCRdb retains in-frame clones only, with some absent. The sample holds tens of thousands of clones, 85% to 90% seen once. Material: peripheral blood, obtained before any cancer treatment. The receptors here all came from a male donor at least 60 years old with stage III lung adenocarcinoma.

This clone was seen a handful of times. V and J are TRBV11-2 and TRBJ1-1; D is perhaps TRBD1 (5 bases). Trimming took 1 base from V and 10 from J, leaving 19 bases between them. Germline CDR1 SGHAT, CDR2 FQNNGV. The length of the CDR3 is 15 residues. Here the CDR3 DNA reads TGTGCCAGCAGCTTAGGGACTACCATTCAGGGTGGAGCTTTCTTT. This translates into CASSLGTTIQGGAFF.

There are a few counts of this clone. The CDR3 loop is CASSTQGNNSPLHF. The CDR3 coding sequence is TGTGCCAGCAGCACTCAGGGGAACAATTCACCCCTCCACTTT. The chain combines TRBV9 with TRBJ1-6; weak D call: TRBD1 (6 bases). This CDR3 comprises 14 residues. Germline assignment: CDR1 SGDLS and CDR2 YYNGEE. Trimming shortened V by 4 bases and J by 7 bases, and 12 bases separated the two germline ends.

This chain connects TRBV5-1 to TRBJ2-3; the D gene is possibly TRBD2 (5 bases). In germline, CDR1 is SGHRS, CDR2 YFSETQ. This CDR3 has 14 residues. V was cut by 5 bases and J by 0 bases, with 10 bases left in between. DNA for the CDR3: TGCGCCAGCAGTGGCGGGCCTAGCACAGATACGCAGTATTTT. Amino acids: CASSGGPSTDTQYF.

The CDR3 spells CASRETGLAGNEQYF. The CDR3 nucleotides are TGTGCCAGCAGAGAGACGGGACTAGCGGGAAACGAGCAGTACTTC. This chain joins TRBV6-5 and TRBJ2-7; TRBD2 aligns across 13 bases. The CDR3 has 15 residues. Trimming removed 6 bases from V and 5 bases from J; junction bases left unmatched: 7. Germline assignment: CDR1 MNHEY and CDR2 SVGAGI.

This chain joins TRBV5-1 and TRBJ2-1; tentative D call: TRBD2 (7 bases). This CDR3 is 15 amino acids long. Between the trimmed V and J ends, which lost 0 bases and 12 bases, there was a span of 19 bases. Germline CDR1 is SGHRS and CDR2 is YFSETQ. The CDR3 sequence is CASSLDGGPQRVQFF. The CDR3 bases are TGCGCCAGCAGCTTGGACGGGGGGCCCCAGAGGGTGCAGTTCTTC.

The chain combines TRBV7-2 with TRBJ2-5; 10 bases are a match to TRBD2. The CDR3 length is 16 residues. Germline CDR1 reads SGHTA; CDR2 reads FQGNSA. The V gene end was trimmed by 1 base and the J gene end by 5 bases; junction bases not matched to a gene: 7. The CDR3 spells CASSLEVAGGGETQYF. As DNA, the CDR3 is TGTGCCAGCAGCTTAGAGGTAGCGGGAGGTGGGGAGACCCAGTACTTC.

This CDR3 reads CASHLTADTQYF. The CDR3, as DNA: TGTGCCAGCCACTTGACGGCAGATACGCAGTATTTT. V usage is TRBV28 and J usage is TRBJ2-3; D is uncertain. V was trimmed by 8 bases and J by 4 bases, leaving 10 bases between them. Per germline, CDR1 MDHEN and CDR2 SYDVKM. The CDR3 is made up of 12 amino acids.

The chain combines TRBV28 with TRBJ1-2; 9 bases line up with TRBD1. With V trimmed by 5 bases and J by 7 bases, 8 bases remained unmatched. This CDR3 spans 14 amino acids. From germline, CDR1 is MDHEN and CDR2 SYDVKM. CDR3 residues: CASSTPGQGSGYTF. The CDR3 bases are TGTGCCAGCAGTACCCCGGGACAGGGATCTGGCTACACCTTC.

The rearrangement links TRBV6-4 to TRBJ2-1; D is possibly TRBD1 (6 bases). Germline lookup yields CDR1 MRHNA and CDR2 SNTAGT. The CDR3 has 13 residues. V lost 6 bases, J lost 5 bases, and 11 bases lay in between. The CDR3 bases are TGTGCCAGCAGAAGGGACAACAACAATGAGCAGTTCTTC. Protein sequence: CASRRDNNNEQFF.

This clone was recorded once. This CDR3 is CASSLVQGNSPLHF. Here the CDR3 DNA reads TGTGCCAGCAGCTTGGTGCAGGGGAATTCACCCCTCCACTTT. This chain uses TRBV5-6 with TRBJ1-6; possible D gene TRBD1, 6 bases. The CDR3 length is 14 residues. The germline V and J ends were trimmed by 0 bases and 7 bases, with 8 bases remaining between them. Germline values: CDR1 SGHDT, CDR2 YYEEEE.

This rearrangement joins TRBV6-5 to TRBJ1-2, with D possibly TRBD1 on 5 matching bases. CDR1 MNHEY and CDR2 SVGAGI come from the germline V gene. V was trimmed by 2 bases and J by 4 bases, leaving 8 bases between them. This CDR3 has 13 amino acids. CDR3: CASSYDRLYGYTF. The CDR3 bases are TGTGCCAGCAGTTACGACAGACTCTATGGCTACACCTTC.

The V call is TRBV7-6, the J call TRBJ1-5; 9 bases map to TRBD1. The CDR3 consists of 13 residues. Germline V lookup: CDR1 SGHVS, CDR2 FNYEAQ. The V segment lost 5 bases and the J segment 9 bases; nucleotides outside the gene matches: 5. The CDR3 DNA is TGTGCCAGCAGCAAGGACAGGGGAGGGCCCCAGCATTTT. This translates into CASSKDRGGPQHF.

The J gene is TRBJ2-2, the V gene TRBV19; 8 nucleotides agree with TRBD1. Trimming cost V 7 bases and J 8 bases; bases outside gene matches: 9. The CDR3 totals 14 residues. Germline V CDR1 and CDR2: LNHDA, SQIVND (reference sequence). CDR3 amino acids: CASTVTGVAGELFF. The CDR3 coding sequence is TGTGCCAGTACAGTGACAGGGGTAGCTGGGGAGCTGTTTTTT. The entire variable domain, with the rest obtained from reference TRBV19 and TRBJ2-2, is as follows: DGGITQSPKYLFRKEGQNVTLSCEQNLNHDAMYWYRQDPGQGLRLIYYSQIVNDFQKGDIAEGYSVSREKKESFPLTVTSAQKNPTAFYLCASTVTGVAGELFFGEGSRLTVL.

The chain recombines TRBV7-2 with TRBJ2-1, with 8 bases matching TRBD2. The CDR3 has 15 residues. Germline lookup yields CDR1 SGHTA and CDR2 FQGNSA. The ends lost 1 base at V and 4 bases at J; junction bases unmatched: 3. DNA for the CDR3: TGTGCCAGCAGCTTAGACGGGGGGGTGTACAATGAGCAGTTCTTC. Translating it yields CASSLDGGVYNEQFF.

The chain has TRBV5-4 and TRBJ2-5, with a tentative D call TRBD1 (6 bases). The CDR3 is 14 amino acids. Germline CDR1 reads SGHNT; CDR2 reads YYREEE (reference sequence). V was pared by 2 bases and J by 1 base, with 9 bases between. This CDR3 is CASSLWTAQETQYF. CDR3 coding DNA: TGTGCCAGCAGCTTATGGACAGCCCAAGAGACCCAGTACTTC.

The V and J genes are TRBV5-1 and TRBJ1-3; D is uncertain. Looked up from germline, CDR1 is SGHRS and CDR2 is YFSETQ. Deletions cut 4 bases from V and 0 bases from J, with 11 bases between. This CDR3 spans 15 amino acids. The CDR3 DNA follows: TGCGCCAGCAGCCCCGGGCAGAGCTCTGGAAACACCATATATTTT. It specifies CASSPGQSSGNTIYF.